The 6 T cell receptor beta chains presented below share a single source sample, sequenced in a study of T-cell reconstitution after alpha-beta-depleted transplantation in children (dated by TCRdb to the mid-2010s). Libraries were constructed by PCR. These reads were obtained on an Illumina HiSeq 2500. TCR library preparation used molecular barcoding, with unique molecular identifiers applied to normalize quantification of the TCRbeta repertoire. TCRdb trimmed public reads at Q25 via fastp, called clones via MiXCR and kept in-frame beta chains. Rows are unified per CDR3 protein, each entry keeping the most common DNA and genes. In all, the sample holds 250,000 to 350,000 distinct CDR3 sequences, and 20% to 30% of those were seen once. In total, the top ten clones hold approximately 11% of the sample. The sample's treatment or condition, from its label and the paper: allogeneic hematopoietic cell transplantation with graft depleted of TCRalphabeta T cells and CD19 B cells.

The sample here was PBMCs, mostly from graft donor cells, taken 180 days after TCRalphabeta/CD19-depleted stem cell transplant. The receptors here all came from a male patient between 10 and 17 years old who had a stem cell transplant for acute lymphoblastic leukemia, so the T cells may come from the graft donor.

Written as DNA, the CDR3 is TGCAGCGTTACAGGGCTGGGTTTTACAGATACGCAGTATTTT. Protein: CSVTGLGFTDTQYF. V is TRBV29-1 and J is TRBJ2-3, with a weak D call TRBD1 (6 bases). The CDR3 totals 14 residues. Germline loops: CDR1 SQVTM, CDR2 ANQGSEA. V shed 5 bases and J shed 3 bases, with 15 bases lying between them.

The rearrangement links TRBV12-3 or TRBV12-4 to TRBJ1-1; D call uncertain. The CDR3 length is 14 residues. The germline V and J ends were trimmed by 8 bases and 0 bases, with 13 bases remaining between them. The CDR3 bases are TGTGCCAGCGGCCTCAGGAGGATGAACACTGAAGCTTTCTTT. Residues: CASGLRRMNTEAFF.

In nucleotides, the CDR3 is TGTGCCAGCAGCTTCCTCTCCGGGACAGGGACTGGAAACACCATATATTTT. It translates to CASSFLSGTGTGNTIYF. This chain uses TRBV7-6 with TRBJ1-3, with 9 bases fitting TRBD1. Germline loops: CDR1 SGHVS, CDR2 FNYEAQ. The V gene end was trimmed by 3 bases and the J gene end by 2 bases; junction bases not matched to a gene: 8. The CDR3 consists of 17 residues. The whole variable domain, filled in from reference TRBV7-6 and TRBJ1-3, reads GAGVSQSPRYKVTKRGQDVALRCDPISGHVSLYWYRQALGQGPEFLTYFNYEAQQDKSGLPNDRFSAERPEGSISTLTIQRTEQRDSAMYRCASSFLSGTGTGNTIYFGEGSWLTVV.

At least ten counts were recorded for this clonotype. The chain has TRBV15 and TRBJ2-7, with D perhaps TRBD1 (5 bases). Looked up from germline, CDR1 is LNHNV and CDR2 is YYDKDF (reference sequence). Trimming pared 3 bases from V and 4 bases from J, leaving 10 bases between. The CDR3 runs to 13 residues. The CDR3 sequence is CATSSLPGYEQYF. CDR3 nucleotides: TGTGCCACCAGCAGCCTCCCAGGGTACGAGCAGTACTTC.

This chain joins TRBV4-1 and TRBJ2-5, with no clear D. Looked up from germline, CDR1 is MGHRA and CDR2 is YSYEKL. V was trimmed by 2 bases and J by 0 bases, leaving 16 bases between them. The CDR3 extends over 17 amino acids. The DNA for the CDR3 is TGCGCCAGCAGCCAACAGCCAGGCCCGACCCACCAAGAGACCCAGTACTTC. Translation gives CASSQQPGPTHQETQYF.

In this sample, this clonotype turned up a few times. The chain is built from TRBV5-1 and TRBJ2-2; 11 bases line up with TRBD2. This CDR3 contains 17 residues. V lost 3 bases to trimming and J lost 2 bases; unmatched junction nucleotides: 6. From germline, CDR1 is SGHRS and CDR2 YFSETQ. CDR3: CASSSSTSGVNTGELFF. The CDR3, as DNA: TGCGCCAGCAGCTCCTCGACTAGCGGGGTTAACACCGGGGAGCTGTTTTTT.